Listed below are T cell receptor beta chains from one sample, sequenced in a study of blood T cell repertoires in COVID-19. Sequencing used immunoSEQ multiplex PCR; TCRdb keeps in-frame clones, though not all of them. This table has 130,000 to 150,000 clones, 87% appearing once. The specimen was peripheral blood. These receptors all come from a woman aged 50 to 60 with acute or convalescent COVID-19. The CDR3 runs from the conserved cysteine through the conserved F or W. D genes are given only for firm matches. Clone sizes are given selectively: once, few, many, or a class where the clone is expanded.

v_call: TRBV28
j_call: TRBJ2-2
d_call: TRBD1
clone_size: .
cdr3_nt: TGTGCCAGCAGCCCGGGACAGGGTCTCACCGGGGAGCTGTTTTTT
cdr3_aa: CASSPGQGLTGELFF

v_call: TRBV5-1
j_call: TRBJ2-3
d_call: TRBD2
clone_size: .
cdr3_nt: TGCGCCAGCAGTACTAGCGGTACAAGCACAGATACGCAGTATTTT
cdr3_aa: CASSTSGTSTDTQYF

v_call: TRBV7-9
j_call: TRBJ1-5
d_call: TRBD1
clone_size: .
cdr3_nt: TGTGCCAGCAGCTTAGATCAGGGGGGCGGTCAGCCCCAGCATTTT
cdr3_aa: CASSLDQGGGQPQHF

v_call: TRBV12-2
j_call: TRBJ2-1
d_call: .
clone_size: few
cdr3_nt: TGTGCAAGTCGCTTCGTCGGGGGGGCCACCTACAATGAGCAGTTCTTC
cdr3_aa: CASRFVGGATYNEQFF

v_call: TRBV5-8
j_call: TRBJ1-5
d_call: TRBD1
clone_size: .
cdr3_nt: TGTGCCAGCAGCTCGGACAGGGCTACTCAGCCCCAGCATTTT
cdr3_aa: CASSSDRATQPQHF

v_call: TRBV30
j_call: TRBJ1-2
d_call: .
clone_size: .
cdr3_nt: TGTGCCTGGAGTGTAATCTTGGGCGATGGCTACACCTTC
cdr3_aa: CAWSVILGDGYTF

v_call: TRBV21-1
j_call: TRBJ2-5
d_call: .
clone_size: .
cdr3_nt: TGTGCCAGCAGCAAATTGGATCCCAGGACAACCCAGTACTTC
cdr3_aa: CASSKLDPRTTQYF

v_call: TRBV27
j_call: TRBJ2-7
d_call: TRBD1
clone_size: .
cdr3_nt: TGTGCCAGCAGGTCCTCTACAGGGGTCGAGCAGTACTTC
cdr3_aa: CASRSSTGVEQYF

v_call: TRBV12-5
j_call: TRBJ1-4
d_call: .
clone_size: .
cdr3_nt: TGTGCTAGTGGTCAGGGAGGGGTGAATGAAAAACTGTTTTTT
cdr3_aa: CASGQGGVNEKLFF

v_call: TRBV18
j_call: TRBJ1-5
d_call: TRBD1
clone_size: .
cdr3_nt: TGTGCCAGCTCCCTGGACAGGGGAGATCAGCCCCAGCATTTT
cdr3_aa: CASSLDRGDQPQHF

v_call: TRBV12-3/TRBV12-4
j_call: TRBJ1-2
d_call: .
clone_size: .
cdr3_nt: TGTGCCAGCAGATCCGACAAAAACTATGGCTACACCTTC
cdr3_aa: CASRSDKNYGYTF

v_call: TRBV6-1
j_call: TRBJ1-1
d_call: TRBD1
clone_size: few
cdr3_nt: TGTGCCAGCAGTGAAGTACAGGGGAGCACTGAAGCTTTCTTT
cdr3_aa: CASSEVQGSTEAFF

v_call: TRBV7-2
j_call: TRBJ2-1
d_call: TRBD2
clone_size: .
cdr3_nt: TGTGCCAGCAGCCAGGCGATAGCGGGAGGCCCATACAATGAGCAGTTCTTC
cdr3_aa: CASSQAIAGGPYNEQFF

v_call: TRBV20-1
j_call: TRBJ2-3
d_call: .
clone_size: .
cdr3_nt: TGCAGTGCCGGTACGCAGTATTTT
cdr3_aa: CSAGTQYF

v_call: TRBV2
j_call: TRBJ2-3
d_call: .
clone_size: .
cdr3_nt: TGTGCCAGCAGTGAAGCCCAGAGGACAGATACGCAGTATTTT
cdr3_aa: CASSEAQRTDTQYF

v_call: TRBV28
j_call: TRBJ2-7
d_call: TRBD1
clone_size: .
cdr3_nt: TGTGCCAGCACTCCGGGACAGGGCTACGAGCAGTACTTC
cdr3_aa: CASTPGQGYEQYF

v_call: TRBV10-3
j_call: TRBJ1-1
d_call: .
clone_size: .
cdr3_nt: TGTGCCATCAGTGACCCCCAGGGATTGTCCGTCATGAACACTGAAGCTTTCTTT
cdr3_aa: CAISDPQGLSVMNTEAFF

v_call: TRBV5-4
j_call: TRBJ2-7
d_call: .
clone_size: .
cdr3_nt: TGTGCCAGCAGCCCGGGTGGGTCGATTGAGCAGTACTTC
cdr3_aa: CASSPGGSIEQYF

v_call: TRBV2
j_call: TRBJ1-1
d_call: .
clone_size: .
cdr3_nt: TGTGCCACCCATCGGACAGACCTGAACACTGAAGCTTTCTTT
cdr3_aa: CATHRTDLNTEAFF

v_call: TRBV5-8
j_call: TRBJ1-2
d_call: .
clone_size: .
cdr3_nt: TGTGCCAGCAGCTTCCACAGGGTGTCGGGTGGCTACACCTTC
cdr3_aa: CASSFHRVSGGYTF

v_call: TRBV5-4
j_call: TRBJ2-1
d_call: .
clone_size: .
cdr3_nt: TGTGCCAGCAGCTTGGAGAAGAGCAACAATGAGCAGTTCTTC
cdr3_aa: CASSLEKSNNEQFF

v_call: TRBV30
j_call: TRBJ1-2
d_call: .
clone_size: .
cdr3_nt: TGTGCCTGGAGACCACAAATCCACGGCTACACCTTC
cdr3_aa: CAWRPQIHGYTF